What follows are 30 T cell receptor beta chains derived from one specimen sequenced in a study of blood T cell repertoires in COVID-19 (dated by TCRdb to the early 2020s). Receptors were amplified or captured by the immunoSEQ multiplex PCR assay. TCRdb stores this immuneACCESS table with in-frame sequences only. Part of the clones is absent; in the studies checked, under half of the shortfall reflects unresolved V genes, and no reason is known for the rest. Recorded for this sample are over 110,000 clones; about 90% of them occurred a single time. The ten largest clones represent around 1.7% of the sample. Material: peripheral blood. Every receptor here comes from a woman between 45 and 60 years old with acute or convalescent COVID-19.

The chain recombines TRBV7-9 with TRBJ1-1, with 8 bases matching TRBD1. CDR1 is SEHNR, CDR2 FQNEAQ, per germline (reference sequence). The CDR3 covers 16 residues. V lost 5 bases and J lost 5; bases outside the gene matches: 13. CDR3: CASSAPGQGARTEAFF. The CDR3 DNA reads TGTGCCAGCAGCGCCCCTGGGCAGGGGGCGCGAACTGAAGCTTTCTTT.

J is TRBJ2-1 and V is TRBV11-2; D gene ambiguous. This CDR3 spans 16 amino acids. The ends were cut back, 0 bases at V and 9 bases at J, with 18 bases in the middle. Germline CDR1 reads SGHAT; CDR2 reads FQNNGV. The CDR3 DNA follows: TGTGCCAGCAGCTTAGATCGAACCGAGCTCCGGAGTGAGCAGTTCTTC. This sequence encodes CASSLDRTELRSEQFF. Drawing the rest from reference TRBV11-2 and TRBJ2-1, the complete variable domain is EAGVAQSPRYKIIEKRQSVAFWCNPISGHATLYWYQQILGQGPKLLIQFQNNGVVDDSQLPKDRFSAERLKGVDSTLKIQPAKLEDSAVYLCASSLDRTELRSEQFFGPGTRLTVL.

This clone was seen repeatedly, ten times or more. The V call is TRBV27, the J call TRBJ1-1; TRBD1 matches at 7 bases. The CDR3 totals 14 residues. Germline V gene data show CDR1 as MNHEY and CDR2 as SMNVEV (reference sequence). After removal of 4 bases from V and 4 bases from J, the junction contained 6 bases not matched to a gene. The CDR3 DNA is TGTGCCAGCAGTTGGAGGGGGCACGGCACTGAAGCTTTCTTT. This translates into CASSWRGHGTEAFF.

The V gene is TRBV13, the J gene TRBJ1-1, with D unclear. The CDR3 is 13 amino acids. Trimming stripped 5 bases from V and 3 bases from J, with 10 bases between. Germline lookup yields CDR1 PRHDT and CDR2 FYEKMQ (reference sequence). CDR3 loop: CASSPQSDTEAFF. The CDR3, as DNA: TGTGCCAGCAGCCCTCAGTCCGACACTGAAGCTTTCTTT.

This chain joins TRBV30 and TRBJ1-2, with no clear D. Germline CDR1 and CDR2: GTSNPN and SVGIG (reference sequence). The length of the CDR3 is 14 residues. V was trimmed by 2 bases and J by 0 bases, leaving 10 bases between them. The CDR3 region is CAWSRVSPNYGYTF. CDR3 coding DNA: TGTGCCTGGAGTCGGGTCAGCCCTAACTATGGCTACACCTTC. The whole variable domain, remainder taken from reference TRBV30 and TRBJ1-2, is SQTIHQWPATLVQPVGSPLSLECTVEGTSNPNLYWYRQAAGRGLQLLFYSVGIGQISSEVPQNLSASRPQDRQFILSSKKLLLSDSGFYLCAWSRVSPNYGYTFGSGTRLTVV.

CDR3 residues: CASSLVGRGARQPQHF. CDR3 DNA: TGTGCCAGCAGCTTAGTTGGCAGGGGTGCGCGTCAGCCCCAGCATTTT. This sequence joins TRBV7-2 and TRBJ1-5; D is perhaps TRBD1 (6 bases). The germline V gene encodes CDR1 SGHTA and CDR2 FQGNSA. V was clipped by 1 base and J by 6 bases, with 16 bases between them. The CDR3 contains 16 residues. Combining the CDR3 with reference TRBV7-2 and TRBJ1-5 gives the whole variable domain GAGVSQSPSNKVTEKGKDVELRCDPISGHTALYWYRQSLGQGLEFLIYFQGNSAPDKSGLPSDRFSAERTGGSVSTLTIQRTQQEDSAVYLCASSLVGRGARQPQHFGDGTRLSIL.

The J gene is TRBJ1-4, the V gene TRBV5-4, with TRBD1 matching 12 bases. Germline CDR1 reads SGHNT; CDR2 reads YYREEE (reference sequence). The CDR3 runs to 16 residues. The V and J ends lost 4 bases and 3 bases, in that order; junction bases with no gene match: 4. CDR3 in amino acids: CASSLGTGGSNEKLFF. In nucleotides, the CDR3 is TGTGCCAGCAGCCTCGGGACAGGGGGCTCTAATGAAAAACTGTTTTTT.

The rearrangement links TRBV9 to TRBJ2-2, with 11 bases identical to TRBD2. The CDR3 sequence is 17 residues long. In germline, CDR1 is SGDLS, CDR2 YYNGEE. After removal of 1 base from V and 4 bases from J, the junction contained 6 bases not matched to a gene. CDR3 nucleotides: TGTGCCAGCAGCGTACCTAGCGGGGGGTCGGTCACCGGGGAGCTGTTTTTT. As protein: CASSVPSGGSVTGELFF.

The chain couples TRBV3-1 (or the pseudogene TRBV3-2) to TRBJ1-2, with TRBD1 matching 8 bases. From germline, CDR1 is LGHDT and CDR2 YNNKEL (reference sequence). The length of the CDR3 is 14 residues. V lost 4 bases and J lost 8; bases outside the gene matches: 9. CDR3 DNA: TGTGCCAGCAGCCCAACAGGGGGTAGGGGGGGCTACACCTTC. This translates into CASSPTGGRGGYTF.

The chain combines TRBV11-2 with TRBJ2-7; 7 positions agree with TRBD2. Germline values: CDR1 SGHAT, CDR2 FQNNGV. J lost 3 bases, V lost 5 bases, and 7 bases had no gene match. The CDR3 has 14 amino acids. This chain's CDR3 is CASSRLADYYEQYF. The CDR3 DNA reads TGTGCCAGCAGCCGTCTAGCGGATTACTACGAGCAGTACTTC.

The CDR3 nucleotides are TGTGCCAGCAGCTCCCAGGGGGTAAACTCCTACGAGCAGTACTTC. It encodes CASSSQGVNSYEQYF. J is TRBJ2-7 and V is TRBV7-9, with 7 bases that match TRBD1. Germline values: CDR1 SEHNR, CDR2 FQNEAQ (reference sequence). This CDR3 region has 15 residues. The ends lost 4 bases at V and 0 bases at J; junction bases unmatched: 6.

The chain carries TRBV7-3 and TRBJ2-7, with D possibly being TRBD1 (6 bases). Germline lookup yields CDR1 SGHTA and CDR2 FQGTGA. Trimming left V 5 bases short and J 1 base short, with 12 bases between. This CDR3 region has 14 residues. This CDR3 is CASSPGHQSYEQYF. The CDR3, as DNA: TGTGCCAGCAGCCCGGGACACCAATCCTACGAGCAGTACTTC.

V gene TRBV24-1 combines with J gene TRBJ2-3, with no clear D. Trimming took 8 bases from V and 3 from J, leaving 14 bases between them. The CDR3 spans 14 residues. Looked up from germline, CDR1 is KGHDR and CDR2 is SFDVKD. The CDR3 DNA reads TGTGCCACCATTCGAACGGAGTTTACAGATACGCAGTATTTT. Amino acid sequence: CATIRTEFTDTQYF.

The chain has TRBV9 and TRBJ2-3, with 15 bases matching TRBD2. Germline-derived CDR1 and CDR2 are SGDLS and YYNGEE. Trimming removed 3 bases from V and 0 bases from J; junction bases left unmatched: 14. This CDR3 contains 21 residues. CDR3 DNA sequence: TGTGCCAGCAGCGAAATAGCGGGACTAGCGGGAGGCCCTACTAGCACAGATACGCAGTATTTT. Translated, it gives CASSEIAGLAGGPTSTDTQYF.

V is TRBV5-4 and J is TRBJ2-1; tentatively, D is TRBD1 (5 bases). Looked up from germline, CDR1 is SGHNT and CDR2 is YYREEE (reference sequence). The CDR3 consists of 15 residues. V dropped 1 base and J dropped 4 bases, with 12 bases sitting between them. As DNA, the CDR3 is TGTGCCAGCAGCTTGAGGCAGGGTGGTTACAATGAGCAGTTCTTC. Its protein product is CASSLRQGGYNEQFF.

V is TRBV19 and J is TRBJ2-3, with 12 bases aligning to TRBD2. Germline lookup yields CDR1 LNHDA and CDR2 SQIVND (reference sequence). Unmatched junction bases numbered 6, after V lost 7 bases and J lost 4 bases. The CDR3 sequence is 15 residues long. Here the CDR3 reads CASTMTSGSPDTQYF. The CDR3 nucleotides read TGTGCCAGTACCATGACTAGCGGGAGCCCAGATACGCAGTATTTT. The full variable domain, rest sourced from reference TRBV19 and TRBJ2-3, is DGGITQSPKYLFRKEGQNVTLSCEQNLNHDAMYWYRQDPGQGLRLIYYSQIVNDFQKGDIAEGYSVSREKKESFPLTVTSAQKNPTAFYLCASTMTSGSPDTQYFGPGTRLTVL.

V and J are TRBV10-1 and TRBJ2-1; 9 bases are a match to TRBD2. The J segment lost 7 bases and the V segment lost 5 bases, leaving 15 bases of the junction unmatched. Germline-derived CDR1 and CDR2 are WNHNN and SYGVQD (reference sequence). There are 17 residues in the CDR3. The CDR3 bases are TGCGCCAGCAGTACAAAATCGCGGGAGGGCCTTATGAATGAGCAGTTCTTC. This encodes CASSTKSREGLMNEQFF.

The chain combines TRBV19 with TRBJ1-2, with 11 bases fitting TRBD1. Germline CDR1 and CDR2: LNHDA and SQIVND (reference sequence). The CDR3 covers 15 residues. V shed 4 bases, J shed 4 bases, and the junction held 5 bases outside the gene matches. CDR3 in amino acids: CASSTDRGRGYGYTF. The CDR3 DNA sequence: TGTGCCAGTAGTACGGACAGGGGGCGAGGCTATGGCTACACCTTC.

This clone has more than one count but fewer than ten. This chain joins TRBV18 and TRBJ1-5; D remains ambiguous. CDR3 size: 13 residues. CDR1 and CDR2 (germline): KGHSH, LQKENI. V lost 6 bases to trimming and J lost 5 bases, with 11 bases between them. The CDR3 sequence is CASSAEWDQPQHF. CDR3 nucleotides: TGTGCCAGCTCGGCGGAGTGGGATCAGCCCCAGCATTTT.

The V and J genes are TRBV2 and TRBJ1-1, with 7 bases aligning to TRBD1. V lost 9 bases to trimming and J lost 2 bases; unmatched junction nucleotides: 6. The CDR3 extends over 13 amino acids. Germline V gene lookup returns CDR1 SNHLY and CDR2 FYNNEI. The CDR3 spells CASFRGINTEAFF. Here the CDR3 DNA reads TGTGCCAGTTTCAGGGGGATCAACACTGAAGCTTTCTTT. Supplemented by reference TRBV2 and TRBJ1-1, the full variable domain reads EPEVTQTPSHQVTQMGQEVILRCVPISNHLYFYWYRQILGQKVEFLVSFYNNEISEKSEIFDDQFSVERPDGSNFTLKIRSTKLEDSAMYFCASFRGINTEAFFGQGTRLTVV.

The chain uses TRBV12-3 or TRBV12-4 and TRBJ2-1; 7 nucleotides line up with TRBD2. With V trimmed by 7 bases and J by 9 bases, 3 bases remained unmatched. The CDR3 covers 11 residues. This CDR3 is CASTPGGEQFF. Written as DNA, the CDR3 is TGTGCCAGCACCCCGGGGGGTGAGCAGTTCTTC.

The chain joins TRBV14 to TRBJ2-5; D might be TRBD2 (6 bases). Trimming stripped 1 base from V and 4 bases from J, with 13 bases between. This CDR3 has 15 residues. Germline V gene sequence: CDR1 SGHDN, CDR2 FVKESK. For the CDR3, the DNA is TGTGCCAGCAGCCAAGTACGCGGGAAGGGAGAGACCCAGTACTTC. Its translation: CASSQVRGKGETQYF.

The rearrangement uses TRBV4-2 and TRBJ2-7, with 12 positions matching TRBD2. V trimming: 5 bases; J trimming: 4 bases; junction bases outside the gene matches: 9. The CDR3 has 16 amino acids. Germline V gene lookup returns CDR1 LGHNA and CDR2 YNFKEQ. CDR3: CASSSTVGLAGYEQYF. CDR3 nucleotides: TGTGCCAGCAGCTCTACCGTGGGACTAGCGGGTTACGAGCAGTACTTC.

The chain is built from TRBV9 and TRBJ2-7; TRBD2 is a possible D gene (6 bases). V gave up 4 bases and J gave up 3 bases, with 20 bases separating them. The CDR3 totals 16 residues. Germline CDR1 is SGDLS and CDR2 is YYNGEE. CDR3 DNA: TGTGCCAGCAGCCCTCGCGAGTGGGGACTGCGCTACGAGCAGTACTTC. It encodes CASSPREWGLRYEQYF.

The gene calls are TRBV5-1 and TRBJ1-2, with TRBD1 identical over 8 bases. The V gene's germline CDR1 is SGHRS and CDR2 YFSETQ. The CDR3 is 12 residues long. Trimming took 4 bases from V and 4 from J; bases not matched to a gene: 0. CDR3 coding DNA: TGCGCCAGCAGCCAGGGGGCCTATGGCTACACCTTC. It translates to CASSQGAYGYTF.

This clone was seen only once. V and J are TRBV12-5 and TRBJ1-5, with TRBD1 identical over 7 bases. The CDR3 loop spans 15 amino acids. V was pared by 7 bases and J by 2 bases, with 8 bases of the junction left unmatched. CDR1 is LGHNT, CDR2 FRNRAP, per germline. The CDR3 DNA follows: TGTGCTAGTGTGGTGACAGGGACTGGCAATCAGCCCCAGCATTTT. Protein: CASVVTGTGNQPQHF.

The chain has TRBV7-2 and TRBJ1-3; 8 bases agree with TRBD1. Per germline, CDR1 SGHTA and CDR2 FQGNSA. The V segment lost 5 bases and the J segment 3 bases; nucleotides outside the gene matches: 3. This CDR3 contains 14 residues. The CDR3 protein is CASSPQGGGNTIYF. CDR3 coding DNA: TGTGCCAGCAGCCCACAGGGGGGTGGAAACACCATATATTTT. The full variable domain, completed using reference TRBV7-2 and TRBJ1-3, is GAGVSQSPSNKVTEKGKDVELRCDPISGHTALYWYRQSLGQGLEFLIYFQGNSAPDKSGLPSDRFSAERTGGSVSTLTIQRTQQEDSAVYLCASSPQGGGNTIYFGEGSWLTVV.

V and J are TRBV6-5 and TRBJ1-2; tentative D call: TRBD1 (5 bases). The germline gives CDR1 MNHEY, CDR2 SVGAGI. V shed 2 bases and J shed 7 bases, with 14 bases lying between them. The CDR3 totals 14 residues. CDR3 DNA: TGTGCCAGCAGTTACGGGCAGGGAGGATTTGGCTACACCTTC. Its translation is CASSYGQGGFGYTF.

V is TRBV11-2 and J is TRBJ1-4, with D unclear. V was shortened by 5 bases and J by 13 bases, with 14 bases between the two germline ends. Germline V lookup: CDR1 SGHAT, CDR2 FQNNGV. The length of the CDR3 is 12 residues. The CDR3 nucleotides are TGTGCCAGCAGCCAGAACAGCCCAAGACTGTTTTTT. Its protein product is CASSQNSPRLFF.

This chain connects TRBV19 to TRBJ2-1; D remains unclear. The ends were cut back, 3 bases at V and 1 base at J, with 4 bases in the middle. The CDR3 runs 13 residues. The germline gives CDR1 LNHDA, CDR2 SQIVND (reference sequence). The DNA for the CDR3 is TGTGCCAGTAGTATCGGGTCCTACAATGAGCAGTTCTTC. This gives the protein CASSIGSYNEQFF.